This TCR beta chain comes out of a study of response to subunit inactivated influenza vaccine. TCRdb re-derived calls from the RT-PCR reads in MiXCR, one entry per CDR3 protein. The table has roughly 570,000 distinct CDR3 sequences, 11% to 15% seen once. Whole-study findings and limits: Only a handful of new T cells, the authors suggested, are recruited with each seasonal influenza vaccination.

Germline-derived CDR1 and CDR2 are DFQATT and SNEGSKA (reference sequence). The CDR3 extends over 16 amino acids. V lost 3 bases, J lost 7 bases, and 21 bases lay in between. Notes on this clonotype: The antigen is not known.

V and J are TRBV20-1 and TRBJ2-2; D is possibly TRBD1 (6 bases). This sample comprised PBMCs from blood, obtained 11 to 12 days after vaccination. This receptor was identified in a man aged 50-60 years who received an inactivated influenza vaccine. Here the CDR3 reads CSARSPQGSSSGELFF. In DNA, the CDR3 is TGCAGTGCTAGGTCCCCCCAGGGGTCAAGCAGCGGGGAGCTGTTTTTT.